This record concerns one T cell receptor beta chain sequence. What antigen it recognizes has not been identified. Per-base qualities were not stored, and no clone one base away is much larger. This sample is part of a study of blood T cell repertoires in COVID-19 (dated by TCRdb to about 2020). Turning to the overall study: Samples covering the acute and convalescent phases of COVID-19 were provided by collaborators in the United States, Italy and Spain. Subjects who had been exposed to COVID-19, were actively infected with it, or had recovered from it provided the deeply sampled blood TCRbeta repertoires that made up the dataset. A de-identified subject ID, COVID-19 status, age in years and sex were almost always included in the sample metadata. A freely available public database, intended as a resource for researchers studying the immune response to SARS-CoV-2, is where the repertoires were released. HLA class I and class II types, where available, came from metadata supplied by the sample provider rather than from assay-based typing. The prospective study material was composed of cDNA or gDNA derived from T cells, B-cell-depleted T cells, or PBMCs. The samples were drawn from two sources: the first 160 participants of the ongoing ImmuneRACE study, and 1,254 subjects contributed by 6 global collaborators. Study-level results and caveats: The amount of clinical and demographic metadata varied by source and participant and was provided uncurated.

TCRbeta CDR3 regions were amplified from genomic DNA using the immunoSEQ Assay, a bias-controlled multiplex PCR. As for how the authors treated the data: The number of nucleated cells in each sample was estimated from the amplification of reference gene primers within the assay. Sequence reads were collapsed and filtered to measure the absolute abundance of every unique TCRbeta CDR3 rearrangement. For each sample, productive Simpson clonality was calculated as the square root of Simpson's diversity index across productive rearrangements. TCRdb mirrors the immuneACCESS table, restricted to in-frame sequences. Some clones are absent from its copies; in checked studies, under half trace to an unresolved V gene, and the reason for the others is unknown. V and J calls plus clone size are reproduced from that table; the DNA served to infer D and trimming. The sample table records about 60,000 clones; approximately 84% of these occur just once. The ten top clones hold 25% of the sample.

Collaborating institutions collected whole blood in K2EDTA tubes following their own protocols. For TCRbeta analysis, collaborator samples were shipped as frozen whole blood, as isolated PBMCs, or as DNA extracted from either sample type. From the cysteine through the phenylalanine, the CDR3 covers 14 amino acids. CDR3 DNA is the only sequence kept; it has 42 bases, read in frame from the first base. V sheds 0 bases and J sheds 3 bases, leaving 10 bases between their ends. Looking up the germline V gene yields CDR1 SGDLS and CDR2 YYNGEE. The chain couples TRBV9 to TRBJ2-7, with no confident D gene call. The clonotype was recovered from a human donor in a cohort sampled during active COVID-19. Source material: peripheral blood. The DNA sequence is as follows: TGTGCCAGCAGCGTAGGAGTAGCCATCTACGAGCAGTACTTC. Translated, it reads CASSVGVAIYEQYF.